This T cell receptor beta chain was retrieved from a study of relationships among human T cell subsets. Germline CDR1 and CDR2: MGHRA and YSYEKL. Between the trimmed V and J ends, which lost 2 bases and 0 bases, there was a span of 10 bases. This CDR3 has 15 amino acids. Th1 cells were collected as flow-through following bead selections for CD25, CD56 and CD294. Whole-study findings and limits: Th1, Th2 and regulatory T cells shared many CDR3 sequences. Clones with over 100 reads held over 60% of CD8+ cytotoxic sequences.

From mRNA, alpha and beta CDR3 regions were amplified using semiquantitative ARM-PCR. Exponential amplification used communal superprimers after tagged nested gene-specific primers in ARM-PCR. First-round products served as template after exonuclease removal of nested primers. TCRdb independently ran MiXCR on the multiplex PCR reads; one entry per CDR3 protein. This repertoire shows 10,000 to 15,000 distinct CDR3 sequences, around 70% found once; its top ten account for roughly 27%. Details on this clonotype: What it binds is unknown.

V and J are TRBV4-1 and TRBJ1-1; D unresolved. This receptor was obtained from a man between 40 and 49 years old in good health. The specimen sequenced was CD4+ Th1 cells sorted from blood. DNA of the CDR3: TGCGCCAGCAGCCAATCGGGCAGTATGAACACTGAAGCTTTCTTT. Translated: CASSQSGSMNTEAFF.